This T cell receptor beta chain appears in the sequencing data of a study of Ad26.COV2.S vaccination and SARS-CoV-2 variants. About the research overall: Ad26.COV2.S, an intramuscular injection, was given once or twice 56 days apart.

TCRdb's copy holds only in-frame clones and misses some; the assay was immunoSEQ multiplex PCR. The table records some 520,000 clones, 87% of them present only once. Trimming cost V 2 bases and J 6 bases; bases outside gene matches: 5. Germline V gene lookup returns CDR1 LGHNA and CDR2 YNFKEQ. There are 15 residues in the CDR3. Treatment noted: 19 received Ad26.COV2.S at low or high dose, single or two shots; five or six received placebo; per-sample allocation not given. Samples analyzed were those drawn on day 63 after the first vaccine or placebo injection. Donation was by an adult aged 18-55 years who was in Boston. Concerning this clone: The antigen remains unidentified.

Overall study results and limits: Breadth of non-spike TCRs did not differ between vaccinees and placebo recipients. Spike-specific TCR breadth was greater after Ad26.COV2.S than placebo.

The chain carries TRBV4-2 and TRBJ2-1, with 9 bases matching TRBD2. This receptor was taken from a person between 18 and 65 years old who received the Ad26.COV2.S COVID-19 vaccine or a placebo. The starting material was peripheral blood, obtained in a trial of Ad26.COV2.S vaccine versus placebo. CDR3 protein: CASSQRTSEVNEQFF. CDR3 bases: TGTGCCAGCAGCCAAAGGACTAGCGAAGTCAATGAGCAGTTCTTC.